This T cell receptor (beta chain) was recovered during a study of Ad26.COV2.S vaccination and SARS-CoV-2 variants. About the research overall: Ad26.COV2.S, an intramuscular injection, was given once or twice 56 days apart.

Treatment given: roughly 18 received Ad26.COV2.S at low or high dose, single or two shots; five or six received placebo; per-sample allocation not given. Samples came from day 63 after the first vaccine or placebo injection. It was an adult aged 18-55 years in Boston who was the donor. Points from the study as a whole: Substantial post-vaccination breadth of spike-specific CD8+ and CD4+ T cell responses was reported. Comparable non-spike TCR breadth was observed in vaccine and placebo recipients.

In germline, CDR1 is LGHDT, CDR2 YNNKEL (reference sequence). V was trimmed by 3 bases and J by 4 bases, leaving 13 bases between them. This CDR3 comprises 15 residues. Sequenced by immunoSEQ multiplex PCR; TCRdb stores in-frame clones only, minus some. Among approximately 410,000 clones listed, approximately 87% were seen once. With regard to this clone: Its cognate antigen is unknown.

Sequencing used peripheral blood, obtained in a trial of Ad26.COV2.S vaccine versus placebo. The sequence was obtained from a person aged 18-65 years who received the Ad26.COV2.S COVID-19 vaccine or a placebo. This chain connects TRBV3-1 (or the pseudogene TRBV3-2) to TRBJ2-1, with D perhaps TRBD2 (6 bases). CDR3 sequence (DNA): TGTGCCAGCAGCCAGAACCGGGACTCTTACAATGAGCAGTTCTTC. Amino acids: CASSQNRDSYNEQFF.